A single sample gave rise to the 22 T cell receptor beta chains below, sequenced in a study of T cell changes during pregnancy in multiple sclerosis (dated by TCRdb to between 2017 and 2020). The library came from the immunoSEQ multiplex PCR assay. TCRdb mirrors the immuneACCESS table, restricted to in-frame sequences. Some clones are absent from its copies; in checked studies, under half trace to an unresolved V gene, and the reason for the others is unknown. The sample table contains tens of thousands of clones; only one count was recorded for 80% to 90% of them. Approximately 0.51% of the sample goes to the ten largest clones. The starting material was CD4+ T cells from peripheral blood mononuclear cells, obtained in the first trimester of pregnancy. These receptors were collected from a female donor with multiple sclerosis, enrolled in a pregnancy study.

CDR3 sequence (DNA): TGTGCCAGCAGGTCACAGGGGGCTGGGGCCAACGTCCTGACTTTC. Translating it yields CASRSQGAGANVLTF. The chain employs TRBV6-5 and TRBJ2-6; 8 bases match TRBD1. The CDR3 is 15 amino acids. CDR1 and CDR2 (germline): MNHEY, SVGAGI. Germline trimming cut 6 bases from V and 2 bases from J; bases unmatched to any gene: 3.

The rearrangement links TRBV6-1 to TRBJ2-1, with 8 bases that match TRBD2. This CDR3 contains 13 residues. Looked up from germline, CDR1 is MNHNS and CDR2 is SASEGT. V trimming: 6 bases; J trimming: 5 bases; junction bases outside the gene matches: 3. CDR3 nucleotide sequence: TGTGCCAGCAGCGGGAGGGATCACAATGAGCAGTTCTTC. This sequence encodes CASSGRDHNEQFF.

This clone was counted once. The CDR3 coding sequence is TGCACCAGCAGCCACAGGGGGCTAGGGGAGCAGTTCTTC. Its translation is CTSSHRGLGEQFF. The V gene is TRBV1, the J gene TRBJ2-1; the D call of TRBD1 is as the table states it, not checked on the DNA. TRBV1 has pseudogene status. The CDR3 extends over 13 amino acids.

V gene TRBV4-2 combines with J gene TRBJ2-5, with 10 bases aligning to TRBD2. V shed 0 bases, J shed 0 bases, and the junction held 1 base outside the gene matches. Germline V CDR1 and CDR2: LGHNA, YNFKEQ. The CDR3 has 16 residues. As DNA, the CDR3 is TGTGCCAGCAGCCAAGAACTAGCGGGGCACCAAGAGACCCAGTACTTC. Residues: CASSQELAGHQETQYF.

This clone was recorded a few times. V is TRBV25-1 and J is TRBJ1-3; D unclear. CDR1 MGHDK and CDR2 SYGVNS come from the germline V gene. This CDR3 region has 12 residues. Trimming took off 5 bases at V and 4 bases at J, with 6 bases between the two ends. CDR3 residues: CASSSGGNTIYF. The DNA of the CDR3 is TGTGCCAGCAGTTCAGGAGGAAACACCATATATTTT.

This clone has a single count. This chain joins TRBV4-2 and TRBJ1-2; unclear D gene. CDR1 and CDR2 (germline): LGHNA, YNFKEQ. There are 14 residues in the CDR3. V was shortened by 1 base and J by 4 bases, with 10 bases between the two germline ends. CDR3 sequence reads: CASSQGQSVYGYTF. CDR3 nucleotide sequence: TGTGCCAGCAGCCAAGGTCAGTCCGTCTATGGCTACACCTTC.

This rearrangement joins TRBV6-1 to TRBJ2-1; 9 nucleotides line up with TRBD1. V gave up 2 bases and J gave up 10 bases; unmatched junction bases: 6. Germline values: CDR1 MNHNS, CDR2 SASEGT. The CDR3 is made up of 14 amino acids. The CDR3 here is CASSEYRGLWEQFF. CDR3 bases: TGTGCCAGCAGTGAATACAGGGGGCTTTGGGAGCAGTTCTTC.

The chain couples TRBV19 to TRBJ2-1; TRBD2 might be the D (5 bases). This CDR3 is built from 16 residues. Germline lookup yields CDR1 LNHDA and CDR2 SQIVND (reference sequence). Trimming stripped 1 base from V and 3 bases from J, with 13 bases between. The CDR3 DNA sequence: TGTGCCAGTAGTATAGCGGCCGGGAAGGGCTACAATGAGCAGTTCTTC. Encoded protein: CASSIAAGKGYNEQFF.

The CDR3 is CASSPGLNYGYTF. The CDR3 bases are TGTGCCAGCAGCCCGGGATTAAACTATGGCTACACCTTC. The chain joins TRBV28 to TRBJ1-2; D remains ambiguous. Looked up from germline, CDR1 is MDHEN and CDR2 is SYDVKM. The CDR3 length is 13 residues. V gave up 6 bases and J gave up 2 bases, with 10 bases separating them.

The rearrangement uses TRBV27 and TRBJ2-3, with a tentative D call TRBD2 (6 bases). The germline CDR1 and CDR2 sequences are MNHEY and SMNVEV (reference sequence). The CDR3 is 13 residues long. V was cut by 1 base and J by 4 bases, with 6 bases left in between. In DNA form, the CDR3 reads TGTGCCAGCAGTTTATTAGCGGCAGATACGCAGTATTTT. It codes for CASSLLAADTQYF.

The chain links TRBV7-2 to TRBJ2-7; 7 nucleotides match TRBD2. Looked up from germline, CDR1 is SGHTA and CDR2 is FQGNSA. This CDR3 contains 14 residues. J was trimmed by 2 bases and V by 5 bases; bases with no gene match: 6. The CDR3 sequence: CASSLGLVAYEQYF. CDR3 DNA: TGTGCCAGCAGCCTCGGACTAGTAGCCTACGAGCAGTACTTC.

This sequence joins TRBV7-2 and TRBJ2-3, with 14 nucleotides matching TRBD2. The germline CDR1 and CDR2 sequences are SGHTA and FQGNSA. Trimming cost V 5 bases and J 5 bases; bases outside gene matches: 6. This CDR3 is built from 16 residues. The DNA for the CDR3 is TGTGCCAGCAGCCCGACTAGCGGGGGGGCCGGAGATACGCAGTATTTT. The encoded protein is CASSPTSGGAGDTQYF.

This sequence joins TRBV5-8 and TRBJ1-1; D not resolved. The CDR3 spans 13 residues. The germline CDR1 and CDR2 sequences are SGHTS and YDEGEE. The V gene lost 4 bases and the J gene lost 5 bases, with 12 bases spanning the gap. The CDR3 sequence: CASSRGVGTEAFF. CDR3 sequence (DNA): TGTGCCAGCAGCCGAGGAGTAGGAACTGAAGCTTTCTTT.

The CDR3 is CASSPLKGDGYTF. CDR3 DNA sequence: TGTGCCAGCAGCCCGCTGAAGGGGGATGGCTACACCTTC. The V gene is TRBV6-5, the J gene TRBJ1-2, with a weak D call TRBD1 (6 bases). Trimming removed 6 bases from V and 6 bases from J, with 14 bases in between. The CDR3 contains 13 residues. CDR1 is MNHEY, CDR2 SVGAGI, per germline.

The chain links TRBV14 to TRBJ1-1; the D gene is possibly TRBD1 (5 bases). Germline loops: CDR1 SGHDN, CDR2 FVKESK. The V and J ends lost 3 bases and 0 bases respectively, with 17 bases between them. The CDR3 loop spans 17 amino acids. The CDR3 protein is CASSQWATGAMNTEAFF. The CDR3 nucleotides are TGTGCCAGCAGCCAGTGGGCAACAGGAGCTATGAACACTGAAGCTTTCTTT.

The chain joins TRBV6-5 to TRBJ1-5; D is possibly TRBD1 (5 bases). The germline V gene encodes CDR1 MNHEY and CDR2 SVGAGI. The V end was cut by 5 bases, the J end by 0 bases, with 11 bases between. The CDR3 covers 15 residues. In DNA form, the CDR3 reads TGTGCCAGCAGTCGTCAGGGTTATAGCAATCAGCCCCAGCATTTT. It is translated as CASSRQGYSNQPQHF.

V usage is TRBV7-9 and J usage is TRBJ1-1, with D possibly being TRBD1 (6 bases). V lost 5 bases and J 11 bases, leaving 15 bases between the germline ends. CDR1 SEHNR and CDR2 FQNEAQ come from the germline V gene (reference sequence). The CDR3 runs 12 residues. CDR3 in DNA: TGTGCCAGCAGCCCCCAGGGGTCGGGTGCTTTCTTT. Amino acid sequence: CASSPQGSGAFF.

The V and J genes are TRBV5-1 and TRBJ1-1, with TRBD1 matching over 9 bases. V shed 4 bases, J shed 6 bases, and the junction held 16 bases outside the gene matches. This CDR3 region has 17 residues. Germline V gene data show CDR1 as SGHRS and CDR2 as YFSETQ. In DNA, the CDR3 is TGCGCCAGCAGCCGAACCTCCGGGACAGGGTATGTCCCTGAAGCTTTCTTT. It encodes CASSRTSGTGYVPEAFF.

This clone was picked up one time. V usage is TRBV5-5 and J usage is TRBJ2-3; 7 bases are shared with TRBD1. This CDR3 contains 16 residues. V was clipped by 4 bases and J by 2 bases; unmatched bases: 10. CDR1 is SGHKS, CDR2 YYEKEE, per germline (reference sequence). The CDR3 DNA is TGTGCCAGCAGCGCGCTGGGGGACAGTCACACAGATACGCAGTATTTT. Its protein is CASSALGDSHTDTQYF.

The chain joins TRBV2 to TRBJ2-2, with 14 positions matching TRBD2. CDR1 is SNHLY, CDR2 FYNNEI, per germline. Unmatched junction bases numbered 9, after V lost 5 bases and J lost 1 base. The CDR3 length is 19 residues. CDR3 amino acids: CASSQQGTSGSVNTGELFF. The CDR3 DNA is TGTGCCAGCAGTCAACAGGGGACTAGCGGGAGCGTGAACACCGGGGAGCTGTTTTTT.

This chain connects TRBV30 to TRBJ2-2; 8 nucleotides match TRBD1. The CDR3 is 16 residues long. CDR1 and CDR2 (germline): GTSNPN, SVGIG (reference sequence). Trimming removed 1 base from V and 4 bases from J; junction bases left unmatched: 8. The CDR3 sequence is CAWSGRRGRRTGELFF. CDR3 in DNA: TGTGCCTGGAGTGGGCGCAGGGGGCGGCGCACCGGGGAGCTGTTTTTT.

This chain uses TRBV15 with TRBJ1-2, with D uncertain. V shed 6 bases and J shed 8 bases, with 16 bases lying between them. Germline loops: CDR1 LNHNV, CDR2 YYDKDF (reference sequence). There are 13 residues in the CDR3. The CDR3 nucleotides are TGTGCCACCAGGGAAAGCGGGGTAAAGGGCTACACCTTC. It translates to CATRESGVKGYTF.